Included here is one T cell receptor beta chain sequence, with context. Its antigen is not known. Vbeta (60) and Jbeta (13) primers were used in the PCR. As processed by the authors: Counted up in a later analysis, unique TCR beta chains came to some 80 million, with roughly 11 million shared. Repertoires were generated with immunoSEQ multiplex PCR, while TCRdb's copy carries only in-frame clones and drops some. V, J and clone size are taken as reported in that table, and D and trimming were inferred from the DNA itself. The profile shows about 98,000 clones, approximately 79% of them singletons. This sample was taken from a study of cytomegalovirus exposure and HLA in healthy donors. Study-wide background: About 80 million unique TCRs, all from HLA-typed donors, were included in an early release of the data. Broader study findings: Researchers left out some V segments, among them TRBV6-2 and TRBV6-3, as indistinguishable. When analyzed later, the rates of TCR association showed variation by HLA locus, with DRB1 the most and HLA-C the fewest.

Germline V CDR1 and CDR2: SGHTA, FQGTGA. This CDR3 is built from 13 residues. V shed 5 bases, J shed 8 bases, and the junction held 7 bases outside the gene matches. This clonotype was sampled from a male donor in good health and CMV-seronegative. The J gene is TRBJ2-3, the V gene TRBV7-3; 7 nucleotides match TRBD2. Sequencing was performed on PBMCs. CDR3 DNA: TGTGCCAGCAGCCCCGGGCAGCGGGGTACGCAGTATTTT. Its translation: CASSPGQRGTQYF.